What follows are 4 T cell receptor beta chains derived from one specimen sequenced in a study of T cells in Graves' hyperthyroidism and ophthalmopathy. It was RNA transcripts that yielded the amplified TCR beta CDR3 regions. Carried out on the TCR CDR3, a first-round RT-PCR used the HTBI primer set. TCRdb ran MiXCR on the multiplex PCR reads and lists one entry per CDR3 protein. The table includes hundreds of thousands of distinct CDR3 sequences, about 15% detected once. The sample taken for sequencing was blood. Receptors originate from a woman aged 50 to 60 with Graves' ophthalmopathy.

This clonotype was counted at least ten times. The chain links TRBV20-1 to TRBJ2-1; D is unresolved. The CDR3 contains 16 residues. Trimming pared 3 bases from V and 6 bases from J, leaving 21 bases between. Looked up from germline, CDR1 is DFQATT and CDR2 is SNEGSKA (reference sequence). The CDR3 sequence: CSASSIFSPHFNEQFF. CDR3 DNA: TGCAGTGCTAGCTCAATATTCTCACCCCATTTCAATGAGCAGTTCTTC.

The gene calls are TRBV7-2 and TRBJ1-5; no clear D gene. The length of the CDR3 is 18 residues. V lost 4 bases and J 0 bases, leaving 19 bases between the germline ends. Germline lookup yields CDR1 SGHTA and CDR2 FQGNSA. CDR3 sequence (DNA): TGTGCCAGCAGCTCCACTAGCGTGGACCGATATAGCAATCAGCCCCAGCATTTT. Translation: CASSSTSVDRYSNQPQHF.

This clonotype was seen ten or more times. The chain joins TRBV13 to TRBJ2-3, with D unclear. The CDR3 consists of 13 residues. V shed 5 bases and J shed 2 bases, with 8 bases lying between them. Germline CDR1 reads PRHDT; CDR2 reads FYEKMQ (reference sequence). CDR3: CASSKLPTDTQYF. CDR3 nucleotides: TGTGCCAGCAGCAAGTTACCCACAGATACGCAGTATTTT.

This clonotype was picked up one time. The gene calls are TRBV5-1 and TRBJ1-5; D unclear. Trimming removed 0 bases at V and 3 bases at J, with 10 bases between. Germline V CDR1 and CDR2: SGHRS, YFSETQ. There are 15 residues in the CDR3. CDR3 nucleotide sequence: TGCGCCAGCAGCTTGGAACCGAGGGCCAATCAGCCCCAGCATTTT. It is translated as CASSLEPRANQPQHF.